This T cell receptor beta chain was captured in a study of regulatory T cells in long-lasting Graves disease. Overall study results and limits: Favoring TRBV28, TRBJ1-2 and TRBJ2-5 was a feature seen in persistent disease.

Germline trimming cut 5 bases from V and 0 bases from J; bases unmatched to any gene: 8. The CDR3 runs to 18 residues. Described time point: newly diagnosed GD, antithyroid drugs for less than 3 months. The authors made the TCR library using RNA they extracted from PBMCs. This clonotype was seen many times. Antigen specificity is unknown. Construction of the TCR beta libraries employed iRepertoire HTBI primers in conjunction with Arm-PCR of CDR3 regions. TCRdb re-called the multiplex PCR reads with MiXCR, one entry per CDR3 protein. The sample yields fewer than 650,000 distinct CDR3 sequences, more than 15% seen once. These data also featured in a second study, about T cells in Graves' hyperthyroidism and ophthalmopathy. From that second work: Blood also held most thyroid clonotypes expanded beyond 0.001.

The rearrangement links TRBV12-3 or TRBV12-4 to TRBJ2-1; 12 bases are a match to TRBD2. The sample in question was peripheral blood mononuclear cells (PBMCs), obtained at new diagnosis, from a patient treated with antithyroid drugs. This TCR was sampled from a man between 18 and 29 years old with Graves disease. The CDR3 reads CASSQGTSGLSSYNEQFF. Written as DNA, the CDR3 is TGTGCCAGCAGTCAAGGGACTAGCGGGCTGAGCTCCTACAATGAGCAGTTCTTC.